These T cell receptor beta chains were read from a single sample in a study of T cells after yellow fever vaccination. TCRdb processed the 5' RACE reads anew with MiXCR; each CDR3 protein has one entry. The data contain under 350,000 distinct CDR3 sequences, roughly 4% of them seen just once; the ten biggest clones take up just under 25%. The starting material was PBMCs, obtained 5 days after the yellow fever booster vaccination. The receptors here all came from a man younger than 35 who received the YFV17D yellow fever vaccine. Both conserved end residues are part of each CDR3. Each record gives: D gene, V gene, J gene, clone size, CDR3 DNA, CDR3 protein. The D gene is left open where the match is weak. Expanded clones get a size class; other rows say once, few or many, or leave the size out.

NA	TRBV12-3/TRBV12-4	TRBJ1-1	few	TGTGCCAGCAGACTAGTGGTGAACACTGAAGCTTTCTTT	CASRLVVNTEAFF
NA	TRBV5-1	TRBJ2-2	many	TGCGCCAGCAGCTTGGCCTGGGGGAACACCGGGGAGCTGTTTTTT	CASSLAWGNTGELFF
NA	TRBV4-3	TRBJ2-7	NA	TGCGCCAGCAGCCAAACCCGGGACAACTACGAGCAGTACTTC	CASSQTRDNYEQYF
TRBD1	TRBV7-6	TRBJ1-5	few	TGTGCCAGCAGCTTATGGTCCCGGGACAGTAATAGCAATCAGCCCCAGCATTTT	CASSLWSRDSNSNQPQHF
NA	TRBV2	TRBJ1-1	many	TGTGCCAGCAGTGAAAGGGGGGGGGAAAAGAACACTGAAGCTTTCTTT	CASSERGGEKNTEAFF
NA	TRBV5-1	TRBJ2-7	few	TGCGCCAGCAGCTTGGACCTCCAAGTCTCAGGGTTGCAGTACTTC	CASSLDLQVSGLQYF
NA	TRBV7-9	TRBJ2-1	NA	TGTGCCAGCAGCTTAATGAACAGGGTTGTGCAGTTCTTC	CASSLMNRVVQFF
TRBD1	TRBV7-8	TRBJ2-5	NA	TGTGCCAGCAGCTCGCGGACAGGGCCCAAACAAGAGACCCAGTACTTC	CASSSRTGPKQETQYF
NA	TRBV20-1	TRBJ2-3	NA	TGCAGTGCTAGTGGGCAGCAAACAGATACGCAGTATTTT	CSASGQQTDTQYF
NA	TRBV2	TRBJ2-1	few	TGTGCCAGCAGTCATCCACAGGTACAGTTCTTC	CASSHPQVQFF
NA	TRBV20-1	TRBJ2-4	NA	TGCAGTGCCACAGGAATTCGGAACATTCAGTACTTC	CSATGIRNIQYF
NA	TRBV7-2	TRBJ2-5	NA	TGTGCCAGCAGCAGCGGTTGGATCGGGACCCAGTACTTC	CASSSGWIGTQYF
NA	TRBV20-1	TRBJ1-4	NA	TGCAGTGCTGGATTTTATGAAAAACTGTTTTTT	CSAGFYEKLFF
NA	TRBV7-9	TRBJ2-1	many	TGTGCCAGCAGCCGTAGCAATGAGCAGTTCTTC	CASSRSNEQFF
TRBD1	TRBV5-5	TRBJ1-1	few	TGTGCCAGCAGCTTGGCTGACAGGGTGGATTTTGAAGCTTTCTTT	CASSLADRVDFEAFF
NA	TRBV25-1	TRBJ2-1	NA	TGTGCCAGCAGTGAAGACCCCAGGAATGAGCAGTTCTTC	CASSEDPRNEQFF
TRBD2	TRBV5-3	TRBJ2-2	few	TGTGCCAGGTCGCGGGGGAGGAGAAACACCGGGGAGCTGTTTTTT	CARSRGRRNTGELFF
NA	TRBV6-5	TRBJ2-2	few	TGTGCCAGCAGCTATCAGGGGTTAAGTGGGGAGCTGTTTTTT	CASSYQGLSGELFF
NA	TRBV3-1	TRBJ1-1	many	TGTGCCAGCAGCCAAGATTTGTCCGTAGCTTTCTTT	CASSQDLSVAFF
NA	TRBV7-3	TRBJ2-1	NA	TGTGCCAGCAGCTTAGGGCTGATAGCCTACAATGAGCAGTTCTTC	CASSLGLIAYNEQFF
NA	TRBV27	TRBJ1-2	NA	TGTGCCAGCAGTCCCTCGACGGAATCCTTTGGCTACACCTTC	CASSPSTESFGYTF
NA	TRBV7-2	TRBJ1-1	many	TGTGCCAGCAGCTTAAGGGGGGCTGAAGCTTTCTTT	CASSLRGAEAFF
NA	TRBV30	TRBJ1-5	few	TGTGCCTGGAGTGAGGGGGGGCCCCAGCATTTT	CAWSEGGPQHF
NA	TRBV12-3/TRBV12-4	TRBJ1-5	NA	TGTGCCAGCGCGGGTAGCAATCAGCCCCAGCATTTT	CASAGSNQPQHF
NA	TRBV5-1	TRBJ2-7	few	TGCGCCAGCAGGTTTGGCTCAGTCTCCTACGAGCAGTACTTC	CASRFGSVSYEQYF
NA	TRBV25-1	TRBJ2-2	many	TGTGCCAGCAGGGAGAGCGGGAACACCGGGGAGCTGTTTTTT	CASRESGNTGELFF
TRBD1	TRBV27	TRBJ2-3	NA	TGTGCCAGCATCAAACAGGGGAGTGGAGATACGCAGTATTTT	CASIKQGSGDTQYF